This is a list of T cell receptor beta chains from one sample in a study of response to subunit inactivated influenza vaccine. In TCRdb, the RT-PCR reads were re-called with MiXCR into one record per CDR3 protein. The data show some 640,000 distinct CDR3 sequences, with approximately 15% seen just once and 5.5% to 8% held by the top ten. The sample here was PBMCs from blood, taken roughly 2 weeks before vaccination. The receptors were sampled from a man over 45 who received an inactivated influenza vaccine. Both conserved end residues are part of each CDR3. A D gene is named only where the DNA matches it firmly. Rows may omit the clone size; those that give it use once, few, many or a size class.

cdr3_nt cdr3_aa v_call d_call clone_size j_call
TGTGCCAGTAAAGGTAGAACAGATACGCAGTATTTT CASKGRTDTQYF TRBV9 NA many TRBJ2-3
TGTGCCAGCAGCCTCCGTTTGGGGACTAGCGGATTGCCTTCCTACGAGCAGTACTTC CASSLRLGTSGLPSYEQYF TRBV11-2 TRBD2 NA TRBJ2-7
TGCGCCAGCAGCCCGTCGGTCGCGGGGGGCTCCTACGAGCAGTACTTC CASSPSVAGGSYEQYF TRBV4-3 TRBD2 NA TRBJ2-7
TGTGCCAGCAGTTACTCCCCAGGGACAGATACGCAGTATTTT CASSYSPGTDTQYF TRBV6-5 NA many TRBJ2-3
TGCAGCGCAAATGACAGGGCGGGCTACACCTTC CSANDRAGYTF TRBV29-1 TRBD1 NA TRBJ1-2
TGTGCCAGCACCCCGGCCAGGACACCTCCGAGAGGCTACACCTTC CASTPARTPPRGYTF TRBV12-3/TRBV12-4 NA few TRBJ1-2
TGTGCCAGCAACATAGCGGGGGGGCCCCAAGAGACCCAGTACTTC CASNIAGGPQETQYF TRBV6-1 TRBD2 few TRBJ2-5
TGTGCCAGCAGTTCCCGCCTGAGGGGGCTTGACAATGAGCAGTTCTTC CASSSRLRGLDNEQFF TRBV27 TRBD1 few TRBJ2-1
TGTGCCAGCAGCTTAAGTGCAGGGGACAGGACCCAGTACTTC CASSLSAGDRTQYF TRBV7-3 TRBD1 few TRBJ2-5
TGTGCCAGCAGCTTTGACGTTACGCAGTATTTT CASSFDVTQYF TRBV7-2 NA few TRBJ2-3
TGTGCCATCAGTGGGCGAGCGGGAGGGCCCCACGAGCAGTACTTC CAISGRAGGPHEQYF TRBV10-3 TRBD2 NA TRBJ2-7
TGTGCCAGCAGTTTATTCCGTCGTGACACTGAAGCTTTCTTT CASSLFRRDTEAFF TRBV12-3/TRBV12-4 NA NA TRBJ1-1
TGTGCCAGCACCCCCTCCCTAGCGGGGGCGAACACCGGGGAGCTGTTTTTT CASTPSLAGANTGELFF TRBV11-2 TRBD2 few TRBJ2-2
TGCAGCGCCTCTGAAGCTTACAACACTGAAGCTTTCTTT CSASEAYNTEAFF TRBV29-1 NA many TRBJ1-1
TGTGCCAGCAGCTTAGGGGGTAGCCTAGCGGGAGAATGGTACTTC CASSLGGSLAGEWYF TRBV7-9 TRBD2 NA TRBJ2-7
TGTGCCAGCAGGGGGGAGGGAGAGCAGTTCTTC CASRGEGEQFF TRBV12-3/TRBV12-4 TRBD2 few TRBJ2-1
TGCAGTGCTAGGACTTTTGGACGATACGAGCAGTACTTC CSARTFGRYEQYF TRBV20-1 NA NA TRBJ2-7
TGTGCCAGCAGGCCCCATTTAGCGGTAACCTACGAGCAGTACTTC CASRPHLAVTYEQYF TRBV6-2/TRBV6-3 NA NA TRBJ2-7
TGTGCCAGCAGGGACTCCGGGACTAGCGGGAGTAAATGGGCTACGCAGTATTTT CASRDSGTSGSKWATQYF TRBV3-1 TRBD2 few TRBJ2-3
TGCAGTGCTAGACAGGGGGCCTCCTACAATGAGCAGTTCTTC CSARQGASYNEQFF TRBV20-1 TRBD1 few TRBJ2-1
TGTGCCACCCGCTTGTGGACAGGGGTTCTCACTGAAGCTTTCTTT CATRLWTGVLTEAFF TRBV15 TRBD1 NA TRBJ1-1
TGTGCCAGCAGCTCAGCCGGGACAGGGAGCTTCGGCTACACCTTC CASSSAGTGSFGYTF TRBV7-2 TRBD1 few TRBJ1-2
TGCAGTGCTAGAGATCTGACCGGAAGACACGAGCAGTACTTC CSARDLTGRHEQYF TRBV20-1 NA NA TRBJ2-7
TGTGCCAGCAGCTCCGCCCCAGGGGCCCAGTACTTC CASSSAPGAQYF TRBV5-6 NA once TRBJ2-5
TGCGCCAGCAGCCAAGCTTTGACCAGAGCTAACTATGGCTACACCTTC CASSQALTRANYGYTF TRBV4-1 NA few TRBJ1-2
TGCGCCAGCAGGCGTTCGGGAGGGAAGGCAGATACGCAGTATTTT CASRRSGGKADTQYF TRBV4-1 TRBD2 many TRBJ2-3
TGTGCCAGCAGTGACAGTATTGGCACAGATACGCAGTATTTT CASSDSIGTDTQYF TRBV2 NA NA TRBJ2-3
TGCGCCAGCAGCGATCATACAAACAATGAGCAGTTCTTC CASSDHTNNEQFF TRBV4-1 NA few TRBJ2-1
TGTGCCAGCAGCTTACCAGCAAATGAGCAGTTCTTC CASSLPANEQFF TRBV7-2 NA once TRBJ2-1
TGTGCCAGCAGCCCTCGGGGCGACTCTGGAAACACCATATATTTT CASSPRGDSGNTIYF TRBV9 NA few TRBJ1-3
TGTGCCAGCTCAAAGACTAGCGGGAGATTAGTGGATACGCAGTATTTT CASSKTSGRLVDTQYF TRBV18 TRBD2 few TRBJ2-3
TGTGCCAGCAGGACTAGCGGCTTGCAAGAGACCCAGTACTTC CASRTSGLQETQYF TRBV6-2/TRBV6-3 TRBD2 NA TRBJ2-5
TGTGCCAGCAGCGACGGACTTGGTGAGCAGTTCTTC CASSDGLGEQFF TRBV7-2 NA NA TRBJ2-1
TGTGCCAGCAGGTACCAACTAGCGGGAGGAAGGTACGAGCAGTACTTC CASRYQLAGGRYEQYF TRBV2 TRBD2 NA TRBJ2-7
TGTGCCACCTCCGCATTTTCCCTTGGGACCGGGGAGCTGTTTTTT CATSAFSLGTGELFF TRBV6-4 NA few TRBJ2-2
TGTGCCACTTCCTTAGCGGGAGGCTCCTACGAGCAGTACTTC CATSLAGGSYEQYF TRBV10-3 TRBD2 NA TRBJ2-7
TGCAGCGGCGGGACTAGCCAGCTCAATGAGCAGTTCTTC CSGGTSQLNEQFF TRBV29-1 TRBD2 NA TRBJ2-1
TGCGCCAGCAGCCCCCAGGACAGGGGACCCTCCTACAATGAGCAGTTCTTC CASSPQDRGPSYNEQFF TRBV5-1 TRBD1 few TRBJ2-1
TGTGCCAGCAGCCTCTATAGCGGGAGTATAGTCAATGAGCAGTTCTTC CASSLYSGSIVNEQFF TRBV7-3 TRBD2 NA TRBJ2-1
TGCAGCGTTGTTCGCTTGGTAGAAGGAAACACCATATATTTT CSVVRLVEGNTIYF TRBV29-1 NA many TRBJ1-3
TGCAGTGCTCGGGACGGCTCCTACGAGCAGTACTTC CSARDGSYEQYF TRBV20-1 NA few TRBJ2-7
TGTGCCAGCAGCCAAGGGGCTCGAGGGGGAGATACGCAGTATTTT CASSQGARGGDTQYF TRBV3-1 NA few TRBJ2-3
TGTGCCACCAGGCGGGGATTTGATGAGCAGTTCTTC CATRRGFDEQFF TRBV5-6 NA NA TRBJ2-1
TGTGCCAGCAGTCTGAGCGGGAGCGCCGGGAATGAGCAGTTCTTC CASSLSGSAGNEQFF TRBV7-3 TRBD2 NA TRBJ2-1
TGCGCCAGCAGCAGCTCGGACACAAACACTGAAGCTTTCTTT CASSSSDTNTEAFF TRBV5-1 NA many TRBJ1-1
TGTGCCTGGAGAAATACAGGGGCCCCGTCGGGCTACACCTTC CAWRNTGAPSGYTF TRBV30 TRBD1 NA TRBJ1-2